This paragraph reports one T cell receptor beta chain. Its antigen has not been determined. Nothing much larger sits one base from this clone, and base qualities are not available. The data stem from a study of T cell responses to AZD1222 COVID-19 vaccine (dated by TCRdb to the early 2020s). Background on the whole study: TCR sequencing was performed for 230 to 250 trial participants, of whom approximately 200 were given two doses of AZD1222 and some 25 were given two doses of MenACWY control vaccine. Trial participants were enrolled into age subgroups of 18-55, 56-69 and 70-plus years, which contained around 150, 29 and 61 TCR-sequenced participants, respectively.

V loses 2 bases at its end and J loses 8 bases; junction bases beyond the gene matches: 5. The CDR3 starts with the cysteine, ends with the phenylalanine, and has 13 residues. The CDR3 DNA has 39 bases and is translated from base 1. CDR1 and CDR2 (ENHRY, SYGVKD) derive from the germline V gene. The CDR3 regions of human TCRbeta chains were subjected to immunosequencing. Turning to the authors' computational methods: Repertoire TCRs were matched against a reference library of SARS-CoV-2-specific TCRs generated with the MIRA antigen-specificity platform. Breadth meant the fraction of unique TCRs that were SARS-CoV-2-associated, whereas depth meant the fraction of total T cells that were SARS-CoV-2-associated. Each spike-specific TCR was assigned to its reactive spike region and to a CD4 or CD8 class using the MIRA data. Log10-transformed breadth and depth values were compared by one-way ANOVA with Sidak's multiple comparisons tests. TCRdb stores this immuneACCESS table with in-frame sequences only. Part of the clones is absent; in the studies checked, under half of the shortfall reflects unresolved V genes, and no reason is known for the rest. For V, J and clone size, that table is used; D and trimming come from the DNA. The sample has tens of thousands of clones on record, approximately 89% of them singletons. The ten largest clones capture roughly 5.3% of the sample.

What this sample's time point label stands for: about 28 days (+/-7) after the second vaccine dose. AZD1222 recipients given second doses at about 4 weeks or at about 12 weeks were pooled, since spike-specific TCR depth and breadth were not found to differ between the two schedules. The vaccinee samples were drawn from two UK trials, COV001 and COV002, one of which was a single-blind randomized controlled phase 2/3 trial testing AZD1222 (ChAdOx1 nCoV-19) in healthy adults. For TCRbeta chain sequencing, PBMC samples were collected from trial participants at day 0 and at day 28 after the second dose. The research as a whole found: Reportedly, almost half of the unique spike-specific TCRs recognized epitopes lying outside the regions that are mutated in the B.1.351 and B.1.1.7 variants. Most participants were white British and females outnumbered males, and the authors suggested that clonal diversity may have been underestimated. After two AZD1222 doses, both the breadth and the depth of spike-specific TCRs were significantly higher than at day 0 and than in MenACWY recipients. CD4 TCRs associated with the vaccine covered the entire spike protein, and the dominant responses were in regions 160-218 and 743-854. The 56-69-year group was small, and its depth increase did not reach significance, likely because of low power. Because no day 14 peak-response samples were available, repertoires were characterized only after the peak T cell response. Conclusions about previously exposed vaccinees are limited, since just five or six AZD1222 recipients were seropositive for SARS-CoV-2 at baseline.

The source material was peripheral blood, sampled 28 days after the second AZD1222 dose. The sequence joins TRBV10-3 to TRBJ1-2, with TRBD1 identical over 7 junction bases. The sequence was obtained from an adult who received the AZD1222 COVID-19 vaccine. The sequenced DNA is TGTGCCATCAGTGAGGGACAGGTTTGGGGCTACACCTTC. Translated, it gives CAISEGQVWGYTF.